A single T cell receptor beta chain is shown here with its context. This record belongs to a study of CD8 T cells in Susac syndrome. CDR1 SGDLS and CDR2 YYNGEE come from the germline V gene. The CDR3 is made up of 16 amino acids. V dropped 4 bases and J dropped 2 bases, with 17 bases sitting between them. RNA totalling roughly 0.45 to 1 ug underwent reverse transcription with random hexamers. Using its own MiXCR run on the immunoSEQ multiplex PCR reads, TCRdb lists one record per CDR3 protein. Of about 210,000 distinct CDR3 sequences listed, 95% were seen once; the top ten hold roughly 0.09%. The source of this sequence is a human donor with multiple sclerosis. Sequencing was performed on CD4+ T cells from PBMCs. This rearrangement joins TRBV9 to TRBJ2-3; perhaps TRBD2 as D (6 bases). CDR3 DNA: TGTGCCAGCAGCCTGGGGGGAACACCCGACACAGATACGCAGTATTTT. This translates into CASSLGGTPDTDTQYF.